The 2 T cell receptor beta chains below come from one sample, sequenced in a study of cytomegalovirus exposure and HLA in healthy donors. The PCR made use of 60 Vbeta and 13 Jbeta primers. Only in-frame clones appear in the TCRdb table, and some are missing; sequencing was by immunoSEQ multiplex PCR. This sample yields around 74,000 clones, of which 70% to 85% are seen a single time; more than 2% belongs to the top ten. Sample: PBMCs. The receptors come from a man aged 25 to 40 in good health and CMV-seronegative.

This clone was counted only a few times. The chain employs TRBV6-5 and TRBJ1-1; D might be TRBD1 (6 bases). V lost 5 bases and J lost 8, with 12 bases in between. Germline V gene data show CDR1 as MNHEY and CDR2 as SVGAGI. This CDR3 contains 12 residues. CDR3 in DNA: TGTGCCAGCAGTGATACTAGGGGGGAAGCTTTCTTT. Protein product: CASSDTRGEAFF.

In its sample, this clone was seen once. Other nucleotide sequences in the sample specify the same CDR3. V gene TRBV6-5 combines with J gene TRBJ1-2, with D perhaps matching TRBD1 (5 bases). The CDR3 totals 15 residues. The germline V gene has CDR1 MNHEY and CDR2 SVGAGI. Trimming stripped 5 bases from V and 4 bases from J, with 17 bases between. Here the CDR3 reads CASSAAGILSYGYTF. The CDR3 nucleotides read TGTGCCAGCAGTGCCGCAGGGATATTGAGCTATGGCTACACCTTC.